The T cell receptor (beta chain) under discussion was sequenced for a study of blood T cell repertoires in COVID-19. On the study more broadly: Sources were T cells, B-cell-depleted T cells, or PBMCs; the material itself was cDNA or gDNA.

Only in-frame clones appear in the TCRdb table, and some are missing; sequencing was by immunoSEQ multiplex PCR. Among under 250,000 clones listed, about nine tenths were seen once. Germline V gene data show CDR1 as SNHLY and CDR2 as FYNNEI. CDR3 size: 13 residues. Trimming took 5 bases from V and 5 from J; bases not matched to a gene: 2. The origin of this receptor is a man aged 45-65 years with COVID-19, enrolled during active disease. The V call is TRBV2, the J call TRBJ1-4, with TRBD1 matching over 7 bases. Sequenced sample: peripheral blood. The CDR3 protein is CASSTQGNEKLFF. In DNA form, the CDR3 reads TGTGCCAGCAGTACACAGGGGAATGAAAAACTGTTTTTT. Looking up the rest from reference TRBV2 and TRBJ1-4 gives the full variable domain: EPEVTQTPSHQVTQMGQEVILRCVPISNHLYFYWYRQILGQKVEFLVSFYNNEISEKSEIFDDQFSVERPDGSNFTLKIRSTKLEDSAMYFCASSTQGNEKLFFGSGTQLSVL.